Listed here are 20 T cell receptor beta chains from one sample, sequenced in a study of cytomegalovirus exposure and HLA in healthy donors. The PCR ran on 60 Vbeta and 13 Jbeta primers. Some clones are missing from TCRdb's copy, which holds only in-frame ones; the method was immunoSEQ multiplex PCR. The profile shows around 90,000 clones, 86% of them singletons. Sequencing used PBMCs. The receptors here all came from a man aged 25 to 40 in good health and CMV-seropositive.

V usage is TRBV7-9 and J usage is TRBJ2-5; D gene unclear. V lost 0 bases to trimming and J lost 4 bases, with 9 bases between them. This CDR3 is 14 amino acids long. The germline gives CDR1 SEHNR, CDR2 FQNEAQ (reference sequence). The CDR3 protein is CASSLALSGETQYF. The CDR3 coding sequence is TGTGCCAGCAGCTTAGCGCTGAGTGGAGAGACCCAGTACTTC.

This chain uses TRBV19 with TRBJ2-1; D might be TRBD1 (7 bases). The CDR3 covers 16 residues. Germline V gene data show CDR1 as LNHDA and CDR2 as SQIVND (reference sequence). V lost 5 bases and J 2 bases, leaving 16 bases between the germline ends. This CDR3 is CASSSRQGGPYNEQFF. DNA of the CDR3: TGTGCCAGTAGTTCCCGACAGGGAGGTCCCTACAATGAGCAGTTCTTC.

This chain connects TRBV28 to TRBJ2-1; 9 bases align to TRBD1. V shed 2 bases, J shed 16 bases, and the junction held 12 bases outside the gene matches. The CDR3 length is 14 residues. From germline, CDR1 is MDHEN and CDR2 SYDVKM. CDR3 DNA: TGTGCCAGCAGTTTAACTTTCAAGGGGGACAGGGTTTTCTTC. This encodes CASSLTFKGDRVFF.

The chain combines TRBV5-1 with TRBJ1-2, with 10 bases lining up with TRBD1. CDR3 length: 15 residues. V lost 3 bases, J lost 8 bases, and 10 bases stayed unmatched. Germline-derived CDR1 and CDR2 are SGHRS and YFSETQ. This CDR3 is CASSWNRDRGWGYTF. CDR3 coding DNA: TGCGCCAGCAGCTGGAATAGGGACAGGGGATGGGGCTACACCTTC.

This sequence joins TRBV4-1 and TRBJ2-1; 10 nucleotides match TRBD2. CDR1 is MGHRA and CDR2 is YSYEKL in the germline V gene. V was clipped by 3 bases and J by 4 bases; unmatched bases: 3. CDR3 length equals 15 residues. The CDR3 sequence: CASSHSTSGYNEQFF. The CDR3 DNA follows: TGCGCCAGCAGCCATTCGACTAGCGGGTACAATGAGCAGTTCTTC.

Notes on this clone: Different DNA sequences within this sample yield the same CDR3. V and J are TRBV7-6 and TRBJ2-7, with TRBD1 as a possible D gene (5 bases). The CDR3 loop spans 15 amino acids. The V gene lost 1 base and the J gene lost 0 bases, with 10 bases spanning the gap. Per the germline V gene, CDR1 is SGHVS and CDR2 is FNYEAQ. CDR3 coding DNA: TGTGCCAGCAGCTTAGGGACATCCTCCTCCTACGAGCAGTACTTC. Protein product: CASSLGTSSSYEQYF.

This chain joins TRBV10-3 and TRBJ2-2, with 11 bases that match TRBD2. V was pared by 5 bases and J by 3 bases, with 8 bases of the junction left unmatched. CDR1 and CDR2 (germline): ENHRY, SYGVKD. The CDR3 is made up of 17 amino acids. CDR3 loop: CAISSGTSGPHTGELFF. CDR3 sequence (DNA): TGTGCCATCAGTTCAGGGACTAGCGGACCTCACACCGGGGAGCTGTTTTTT.

V gene TRBV28 combines with J gene TRBJ2-3, with 10 bases matching TRBD2. The V and J ends lost 6 bases and 3 bases, in that order; junction bases with no gene match: 18. Germline-derived CDR1 and CDR2 are MDHEN and SYDVKM. The CDR3 consists of 19 residues. CDR3 sequence: CASSMDREAAGGPTDTQYF. The CDR3 bases are TGTGCCAGCAGCATGGACAGGGAGGCAGCGGGAGGGCCTACAGATACGCAGTATTTT.

The chain carries TRBV5-1 and TRBJ2-3; possible D gene TRBD2, 6 bases. Germline lookup yields CDR1 SGHRS and CDR2 YFSETQ. Trimming cost V 3 bases and J 4 bases, with 15 bases left between them. The length of the CDR3 is 15 residues. CDR3 region: CASSSRLGIADTQYF. As DNA, the CDR3 is TGCGCCAGCAGCTCTCGACTAGGTATCGCAGATACGCAGTATTTT.

The CDR3 DNA is TGCGCCAGCAGCCAAGTAAATCACGAGCAGTACTTC. This encodes CASSQVNHEQYF. V usage is TRBV4-1 and J usage is TRBJ2-5, with no clear D. The closer fit of TRBJ2-7 to the DNA end suggests the J call may be wrong. Per germline, CDR1 MGHRA and CDR2 YSYEKL. CDR3 length: 12 residues.

J is TRBJ2-5 and V is TRBV9, with TRBD2 identical over 10 bases. The CDR3 runs 16 residues. V lost 0 bases to trimming and J lost 1 base; unmatched junction nucleotides: 3. Germline-derived CDR1 and CDR2 are SGDLS and YYNGEE. The CDR3 nucleotides are TGTGCCAGCAGCGTAGGACAGCGGGAGGGCCAAGAGACCCAGTACTTC. Encoded protein: CASSVGQREGQETQYF.

Concerning this clone: Mismatch with germline at one junction end may stem from a read error. The CDR3, as DNA: TGTGCCAGCAGCCGGAGGGGCAGCCAGAACACTGAAGATTTCTTT. This codes for CASSRRGSQNTEDFF. The chain uses TRBV28 and TRBJ1-1; a possible D gene is TRBD1 (5 bases). This CDR3 is built from 15 residues. From germline, CDR1 is MDHEN and CDR2 SYDVKM.

The chain carries TRBV19 and TRBJ2-5; perhaps TRBD1 as D (5 bases). Germline loops: CDR1 LNHDA, CDR2 SQIVND (reference sequence). The CDR3 length is 15 residues. V was clipped by 5 bases and J by 4 bases, with 17 bases between them. CDR3 DNA: TGTGCCAGTAGTCCCCGGTGGGGCGCAGGAGAGACCCAGTACTTC. It yields the protein CASSPRWGAGETQYF.

The chain employs TRBV21-1 and TRBJ1-5; TRBD1 reflects the table's D call only, with no check against the DNA. TRBV21-1 corresponds to a pseudogene. This CDR3 comprises 16 residues. The CDR3, as DNA: TGTGCCAGCAATAGACACAGGTCCCGAGGCAATCAGCCCCAGCATTTT. Translation: CASNRHRSRGNQPQHF.

The V call is TRBV7-2, the J call TRBJ2-1; 8 bases fit TRBD2. Germline V gene data show CDR1 as SGHTA and CDR2 as FQGNSA. V gave up 5 bases and J gave up 7 bases; unmatched junction bases: 10. This CDR3 is 15 amino acids long. CDR3 DNA: TGTGCCAGCAGCAGGGGACTAGAGGTCGGGAATGAGCAGTTCTTC. It codes for CASSRGLEVGNEQFF.

This chain connects TRBV5-1 to TRBJ2-3; perhaps TRBD1 as D (6 bases). This CDR3 comprises 16 residues. V lost 4 bases to trimming and J lost 6 bases, with 21 bases between them. Germline CDR1 is SGHRS and CDR2 is YFSETQ. DNA for the CDR3: TGCGCCAGCAGCGCTAGAGGGGGTCGCGTGGGGGATACGCAGTATTTT. Residues: CASSARGGRVGDTQYF. Supplemented by reference TRBV5-1 and TRBJ2-3, the full variable domain reads KAGVTQTPRYLIKTRGQQVTLSCSPISGHRSVSWYQQTPGQGLQFLFEYFSETQRNKGNFPGRFSGRQFSNSRSEMNVSTLELGDSALYLCASSARGGRVGDTQYFGPGTRLTVL.

The J gene is TRBJ2-3, the V gene TRBV5-1, with D perhaps matching TRBD2 (5 bases). CDR1 and CDR2 (germline): SGHRS, YFSETQ. This CDR3 spans 15 amino acids. Trimming took off 1 base at V and 3 bases at J, with 12 bases between the two ends. DNA of the CDR3: TGCGCCAGCAGCTTGTGGACGCGAGGGACAGATACGCAGTATTTT. Amino acids: CASSLWTRGTDTQYF.

The chain employs TRBV6-1 and TRBJ1-5; D is possibly TRBD1 (5 bases). The CDR3 covers 10 residues. Trimming shortened V by 7 bases and J by 12 bases, and 10 bases separated the two germline ends. Germline V lookup: CDR1 MNHNS, CDR2 SASEGT. The CDR3 DNA reads as TGTGCCAGCAATCAGGGTGTCCAGCATTTT. It codes for CASNQGVQHF.

The chain joins TRBV5-6 to TRBJ2-7, with 9 positions matching TRBD1. The V gene end was trimmed by 2 bases and the J gene end by 4 bases; junction bases not matched to a gene: 10. Looked up from germline, CDR1 is SGHDT and CDR2 is YYEEEE. The CDR3 totals 16 residues. In DNA, the CDR3 is TGTGCCAGCAGCTTCGGTCCCGGGACAGGGTCTTACGAGCAGTACTTC. Translating gives CASSFGPGTGSYEQYF. Filled out from reference TRBV5-6 and TRBJ2-7, the complete variable domain reads DAGVTQSPTHLIKTRGQQVTLRCSPKSGHDTVSWYQQALGQGPQFIFQYYEEEERQRGNFPDRFSGHQFPNYSSELNVNALLLGDSALYLCASSFGPGTGSYEQYFGPGTRLTVT.

This clone has more than one count but fewer than ten. J is TRBJ1-2 and V is TRBV14; the match to TRBD1 covers 7 bases. Germline V CDR1 and CDR2: SGHDN, FVKESK. Germline trimming cut 0 bases from V and 0 bases from J; bases unmatched to any gene: 7. The length of the CDR3 is 17 residues. CDR3 nucleotide sequence: TGTGCCAGCAGCCAAGATCGGGACAGACGTGCTAACTATGGCTACACCTTC. Amino acid sequence: CASSQDRDRRANYGYTF.